The 31 T cell receptor beta chains below were found in one sample sequenced in a study of T cell repertoires and leukemia-associated antigens. From the 5' RACE reads, TCRdb called clonotypes with MiXCR, one entry per CDR3 protein. This sample has about 15,000 distinct CDR3 sequences; roughly 40% occur once, and the top ten carry about 9%. Antigen specificity for these receptors is unknown. The sequenced material came from CD3+ T cells sorted from blood and cultured. Receptors were obtained from a female donor in good health.

The count of this clonotype is one. A junction end diverges from the germline sequence, so it may reflect a read error. J is TRBJ2-6 and V is TRBV6-2 or TRBV6-3; TRBD1 or TRBD2 may be the D gene (5 bases each). Germline V lookup: CDR1 MNHEY, CDR2 SVGEGT. The CDR3 runs to 15 residues. CDR3 coding DNA: TGTGCCAGCAGTTTTCTATCCTCCGGGGCCAACGCCCTGACTTTC. Protein sequence: CASSFLSSGANALTF.

This clonotype is deemed medium-sized (0.01 to 0.1%). The rearrangement links TRBV5-1 to TRBJ2-3; the D is unclear. The V gene lost 0 bases and the J gene lost 4 bases, with 3 bases spanning the gap. CDR1 is SGHRS and CDR2 is YFSETQ in the germline V gene. The CDR3 covers 12 residues. The CDR3 is CASSLDADTQYF. As DNA, the CDR3 is TGCGCCAGCAGCTTGGATGCAGATACGCAGTATTTT.

This clonotype has only a few counts. This CDR3 fails to terminate in the conserved phenylalanine or tryptophan, so it likely reflects a read error. No DNA is shown, since the ends of the CDR3 on it are uncertain; the CDR3 is the one TCRdb lists. The rearrangement uses TRBV29-1 and TRBJ1-1; TRBD1 reflects the table's D call only, with no check against the DNA. From its first to its last residue, the CDR3 has 13 amino acids. Germline-derived CDR1 and CDR2 are SQVTM and ANQGSEA. The CDR3 sequence is CSARGDRYTEALL.

This clonotype is medium-sized (0.01 to 0.1%) within its sample. This chain joins TRBV10-3 and TRBJ2-5; D may be TRBD1 (6 bases). The V gene lost 4 bases and the J gene lost 3 bases, with 9 bases spanning the gap. The germline gives CDR1 ENHRY, CDR2 SYGVKD. This CDR3 contains 13 residues. CDR3 protein: CAISVRTEETQYF. The CDR3 DNA is TGTGCCATCAGTGTCCGGACAGAAGAGACCCAGTACTTC.

Of note for this clonotype: The junction differs from germline at one of its ends, possibly a read error. The chain employs TRBV18 and TRBJ2-1; tentatively, D is TRBD1 or TRBD2 (5 bases each). In germline, CDR1 is KGHSH, CDR2 LQKENI. CDR3 length: 13 amino acids. CDR3 DNA: TGTGCCAACTCACCCCAGGGAGACAATGAGCAGTTCTTC. Protein sequence: CANSPQGDNEQFF.

The rearrangement uses TRBV29-1 and TRBJ2-3; D unclear. V gave up 7 bases and J gave up 0 bases, with 5 bases separating them. In germline, CDR1 is SQVTM, CDR2 ANQGSEA. This CDR3 contains 11 residues. CDR3 DNA: TGCAGCGCTGTGAGCACAGATACGCAGTATTTT. Its translation: CSAVSTDTQYF.

The genes are TRBV5-8 and TRBJ2-7, with D hard to call. Per the germline V gene, CDR1 is SGHTS and CDR2 is YDEGEE. The CDR3 spans 14 residues. Trimming left V 7 bases short and J 6 bases short, with 20 bases between. CDR3 bases: TGTGCCAGCTCACCGGCACAGAATAACAGCGAGCAGTACTTC. Its protein product is CASSPAQNNSEQYF. Full variable domain (rest looked up from reference TRBV5-8 and TRBJ2-7): EAGVTQSPTHLIKTRGQQATLRCSPISGHTSVYWYQQALGLGLQFLLWYDEGEERNRGNFPPRFSGRQFPNYSSELNVNALELEDSALYLCASSPAQNNSEQYFGPGTRLTVT.

This clonotype was seen more than once but under ten times. The chain carries TRBV12-3 or TRBV12-4 and TRBJ1-1; 8 nucleotides line up with TRBD1. J lost 4 bases, V lost 4 bases, and 5 bases had no gene match. This CDR3 contains 14 residues. Here the CDR3 reads CASSYRTGSTEAFF. The CDR3 nucleotides read TGTGCCAGCAGTTATAGGACAGGGAGCACTGAAGCTTTCTTT.

This clonotype counts as medium-sized. The genes are TRBV6-2 or TRBV6-3 and TRBJ2-1; TRBD2 is a possible D gene (7 bases). Between the trimmed V and J ends, which lost 7 bases and 6 bases, there was a span of 16 bases. CDR3 length equals 14 residues. From germline, CDR1 is MNHEY and CDR2 SVGEGT. In nucleotides, the CDR3 is TGTGCCAGCATCCGCGGGGGCTCTCGCAATGAGCAGTTCTTC. It translates to CASIRGGSRNEQFF.

This clonotype is medium-sized by share. V gene TRBV20-1 combines with J gene TRBJ2-1, with 12 nucleotides matching TRBD2. CDR1 is DFQATT, CDR2 SNEGSKA, per germline (reference sequence). CDR3 length: 14 amino acids. With 5 bases clipped from V and 2 bases from J, the junction kept 1 base outside the gene matches. CDR3 in amino acids: CSAPSGRAYNEQFF. CDR3 coding DNA: TGCAGTGCTCCTAGCGGGAGGGCCTACAATGAGCAGTTCTTC.

This clonotype was counted at least ten times. This may stem from a read error, because a much larger clone lies one nucleotide away. This sequence joins TRBV6-6 and TRBJ2-1; D gene uncertain. V lost 7 bases to trimming and J lost 5 bases, with 12 bases between them. There are 13 residues in the CDR3. The germline gives CDR1 MNHNY, CDR2 SVGAGI (reference sequence). CDR3 DNA: TGTGCCAGCACCCTTGGACGGAACAATGAGCAGTTCTTC. This codes for CASTLGRNNEQFF.

This chain uses TRBV6-1 with TRBJ2-3; TRBD2 matches 12 bases. V dropped 6 bases and J dropped 4; count of bases not matched to a gene: 8. The germline V gene encodes CDR1 MNHNS and CDR2 SASEGT. The CDR3 runs to 16 residues. The CDR3 region has the DNA TGTGCCAGCAGCCCCCCTAGCGGGAGGGCCCCAGATACGCAGTATTTT. The encoded protein is CASSPPSGRAPDTQYF.

The chain employs TRBV7-9 and TRBJ2-2; D remains unclear. The CDR3 runs 14 residues. Germline V gives CDR1 SEHNR, CDR2 FQNEAQ (reference sequence). V was pared by 4 bases and J by 1 base, with 7 bases between. CDR3 protein: CASSSAGNTGELFF. CDR3 bases: TGTGCCAGCAGCTCCGCAGGGAACACCGGGGAGCTGTTTTTT.

The sample holds one count of this clonotype. The V and J genes are TRBV4-1 and TRBJ2-1; TRBD2 matches 10 bases. Per germline, CDR1 MGHRA and CDR2 YSYEKL. J lost 7 bases, V lost 7 bases, and 16 bases had no gene match. The CDR3 totals 17 residues. CDR3 nucleotide sequence: TGCGCCAGCAATAGGGGTGGACTAGCGGCCTTAGGGAATGAGCAGTTCTTC. Protein product: CASNRGGLAALGNEQFF.

Remarks on this clonotype: This may be a read error, as it is one base from a much larger clone. The V call is TRBV12-3 or TRBV12-4, the J call TRBJ2-1; 16 positions agree with TRBD2. J was trimmed by 9 bases and V by 3 bases; bases with no gene match: 8. The CDR3 is made up of 17 amino acids. CDR3 in DNA: TGTGCCAGCAGTTTGGAGGGACTAGCGGGAGGGCGGAGTGAGCAGTTCTTC. Translating it yields CASSLEGLAGGRSEQFF.

This clonotype was detected many times. The chain recombines TRBV18 with TRBJ2-3; D unresolved. Trimming took 3 bases from V and 1 from J, leaving 2 bases between them. Germline CDR1 KGHSH, CDR2 LQKENI. This CDR3 region has 12 residues. DNA for the CDR3: TGTGCCAGCTCACCCGGCACAGATACGCAGTATTTT. Translation: CASSPGTDTQYF.

The chain combines TRBV5-5 with TRBJ1-5, with D possibly matching TRBD1 (5 bases). CDR1 and CDR2 (germline): SGHKS, YYEKEE (reference sequence). The CDR3 is made up of 15 amino acids. V was trimmed by 5 bases and J by 3 bases, leaving 15 bases between them. The CDR3: CASRDQARVNQPQHF. The CDR3 DNA reads TGTGCCAGCAGAGATCAGGCCAGGGTCAATCAGCCCCAGCATTTT.

By share, this clonotype counts as medium-sized. The chain recombines TRBV24-1 with TRBJ2-1, with TRBD1 identical over 8 bases. V lost 3 bases to trimming and J lost 5 bases; unmatched junction nucleotides: 8. This CDR3 comprises 16 residues. Germline V lookup: CDR1 KGHDR, CDR2 SFDVKD. CDR3 coding DNA: TGTGCCACCAGTGATCGCGACAGGGGAGCGCACAATGAGCAGTTCTTC. Encoded protein: CATSDRDRGAHNEQFF.

The gene calls are TRBV20-1 and TRBJ1-2; D not certain. V lost 1 base and J 2 bases, leaving 8 bases between the germline ends. This CDR3 is built from 13 residues. The V gene's germline CDR1 is DFQATT and CDR2 SNEGSKA (reference sequence). The CDR3: CSARAKLNYGYTF. In DNA form, the CDR3 reads TGCAGTGCTAGAGCGAAGTTAAACTATGGCTACACCTTC.

This clonotype is deemed medium-sized. The rearrangement joins TRBV3-1 to TRBJ1-1; D may be TRBD1 (5 bases). The ends were cut back, 3 bases at V and 5 bases at J, with 10 bases in the middle. This CDR3 region has 13 residues. Germline V gene data show CDR1 as LGHDT and CDR2 as YNNKEL (reference sequence). CDR3 bases: TGTGCCAGCAGCCAGTATCGGGGGACTGAAGCTTTCTTT. As protein: CASSQYRGTEAFF.

Concerning this clonotype: A much larger clone differs by one base, so this may be a read error. The V call is TRBV29-1, the J call TRBJ1-1; no firm D call. This CDR3 has 10 residues. Germline V CDR1 and CDR2: SQVTM, ANQGSEA. CDR3 nucleotide sequence: TGCAGCGTGACGTCGGGGAGGGCTCTCTTT. Translating gives CSVTSGRALF.

The chain links TRBV20-1 to TRBJ2-7; a weak D match, TRBD2 (5 bases). This CDR3 contains 16 residues. Trimming cost V 1 base and J 3 bases, with 19 bases left between them. Germline V gene lookup returns CDR1 DFQATT and CDR2 SNEGSKA (reference sequence). CDR3 loop: CSARAHLGAENYEQYF. CDR3 coding DNA: TGCAGTGCTAGAGCCCACCTGGGAGCAGAGAACTACGAGCAGTACTTC.

This clonotype appeared once. Its ends do not fully match the called genes, so a read error is possible. J is TRBJ2-3 and V is TRBV5-1; D not certain. The CDR3 totals 14 residues. Germline CDR1 is SGHRS and CDR2 is YFSETQ. Here the CDR3 reads CASSFGINADTQYF. CDR3 nucleotide sequence: TGCGCGAGCAGCTTTGGTATCAACGCAGATACGCAGTATTTT.

This clonotype is medium-sized within its sample. The chain couples TRBV10-3 to TRBJ2-7; 9 nucleotides line up with TRBD2. With V trimmed by 8 bases and J by 4 bases, 9 bases remained unmatched. CDR1 is ENHRY, CDR2 SYGVKD, per germline. This CDR3 contains 14 residues. The CDR3 nucleotides are TGTGCCATCCTTCCCGATCTAGCGGGATACGAGCAGTACTTC. Translation: CAILPDLAGYEQYF.

V gene TRBV20-1 combines with J gene TRBJ2-3; TRBD2 aligns across 8 bases. CDR1 DFQATT and CDR2 SNEGSKA come from the germline V gene (reference sequence). The CDR3 totals 13 residues. Germline trimming cut 3 bases from V and 4 bases from J; bases unmatched to any gene: 3. CDR3 coding DNA: TGCAGTGCTAGTCCGGGGGGGTCAGATACGCAGTATTTT. Translated, it gives CSASPGGSDTQYF.

This clonotype was counted a few times. The chain is built from TRBV9 and TRBJ2-5; 9 bases fit TRBD2. Germline V gene data show CDR1 as SGDLS and CDR2 as YYNGEE. V was clipped by 0 bases and J by 4 bases; unmatched bases: 13. This CDR3 has 18 amino acids. The CDR3 nucleotides read TGTGCCAGCAGCGTAGTCCGTCTAGCGGGACTATATGTAGAGACCCAGTACTTC. Its translation: CASSVVRLAGLYVETQYF. Complete variable domain (other parts from reference TRBV9 and TRBJ2-5): DSGVTQTPKHLITATGQRVTLRCSPRSGDLSVYWYQQSLDQGLQFLIQYYNGEERAKGNILERFSAQQFPDLHSELNLSSLELGDSALYFCASSVVRLAGLYVETQYFGPGTRLLVL.

The chain uses TRBV29-1 and TRBJ2-1, with 12 bases fitting TRBD2. With 4 bases clipped from V and 12 bases from J, the junction kept 28 bases outside the gene matches. This CDR3 has 20 residues. The germline gives CDR1 SQVTM, CDR2 ANQGSEA. The CDR3 region has the DNA TGCAGCGTTGGAGGAAGGCAGGGGGCCCTGCGACTAGCGGGAGAACGGGGGCAGTTCTTC. Protein sequence: CSVGGRQGALRLAGERGQFF.

This clonotype ranks as medium-sized. The chain recombines TRBV20-1 with TRBJ2-7, with D maybe TRBD2 (6 bases). Germline-derived CDR1 and CDR2 are DFQATT and SNEGSKA (reference sequence). Between the trimmed V and J ends, which lost 1 base and 3 bases, there was a span of 10 bases. The CDR3 consists of 13 residues. CDR3: CSARGGRIYEQYF. The CDR3 bases are TGCAGTGCTAGAGGGGGGAGGATCTACGAGCAGTACTTC.

The chain recombines TRBV7-2 with TRBJ1-1; D is undetermined. The CDR3 sequence is 14 residues long. V was trimmed by 2 bases and J by 0 bases, leaving 7 bases between them. Germline values: CDR1 SGHTA, CDR2 FQGNSA. CDR3 in DNA: TGTGCCAGCAGCTTACGTGGTATGAACACTGAAGCTTTCTTT. Residues: CASSLRGMNTEAFF.

By share of the sample, this clonotype is medium-sized (0.01 to 0.1%). J is TRBJ2-5 and V is TRBV6-5; the match to TRBD2 covers 11 bases. This CDR3 has 16 amino acids. CDR1 and CDR2 (germline): MNHEY, SVGAGI. V dropped 0 bases and J dropped 2; count of bases not matched to a gene: 2. CDR3 protein: CASSYSGTSGQETQYF. As DNA, the CDR3 is TGTGCCAGCAGTTACTCAGGGACTAGCGGACAAGAGACCCAGTACTTC.

By proportion, this clonotype is medium-sized. The chain recombines TRBV29-1 with TRBJ1-1; 8 nucleotides match TRBD1. This CDR3 contains 13 residues. After removal of 4 bases from V and 7 bases from J, the junction contained 8 bases not matched to a gene. Germline V gives CDR1 SQVTM, CDR2 ANQGSEA. The CDR3 DNA follows: TGCAGCGTTGCGACAGGGGATAGGGGTGAAGCTTTCTTT. Encoded protein: CSVATGDRGEAFF.